The 27 T cell receptor beta chains listed next were all sequenced from one sample in a study of a mutant IDH1 vaccine in newly diagnosed glioma. Time point defined: week 11, during vaccination. Vaccination comprised doses that each held 300 ug of mutant IDH1 20-mer peptide, plus topical imiquimod. The protocol was immunoSEQ multiplex PCR, while the TCRdb copy is restricted to in-frame clones and leaves out a portion. The table lists around 100,000 clones, 85% to 90% of them singletons, with around 0.61% in the top ten. Antigens for these TCRs are unknown. The starting material was PBMCs, obtained from a glioma patient whose treatment included an IDH1 peptide vaccine. These receptors originate from a woman in her forties or fifties with glioma.

The genes are TRBV9 and TRBJ1-2; D not resolved. Germline V gene sequence: CDR1 SGDLS, CDR2 YYNGEE. CDR3 length: 14 amino acids. V lost 4 bases and J 4 bases, leaving 14 bases between the germline ends. CDR3 coding DNA: TGTGCCAGCAGCCCTGAACTTTCATCCTATGGCTACACCTTC. Its translation is CASSPELSSYGYTF.

This chain connects TRBV9 to TRBJ2-5, with TRBD1 as a possible D gene (6 bases). The CDR3 runs 17 residues. Germline V CDR1 and CDR2: SGDLS, YYNGEE. V was pared by 3 bases and J by 4 bases, with 22 bases between. As DNA, the CDR3 is TGTGCCAGCAGCGCCCAACCGACAGCGAAAGGGGGAGAGACCCAGTACTTC. It encodes CASSAQPTAKGGETQYF.

V is TRBV7-2 and J is TRBJ2-7; possibly TRBD1 for D (5 bases). This CDR3 is built from 15 residues. CDR1 and CDR2 from the germline V gene are SGHTA and FQGNSA. Trimming stripped 2 bases from V and 2 bases from J, with 13 bases between. The CDR3 DNA sequence: TGTGCCAGCAGCTTATATGGGGCCACCCCCTACGAGCAGTACTTC. Translation gives CASSLYGATPYEQYF.

The chain combines TRBV10-1 with TRBJ2-7, with TRBD2 identical over 8 bases. Trimming cost V 2 bases and J 3 bases; bases outside gene matches: 3. The germline V gene encodes CDR1 WNHNN and CDR2 SYGVQD (reference sequence). The CDR3 spans 14 residues. The CDR3 DNA follows: TGCGCCAGCAGTGAGGGGACTAGGCGCTACGAGCAGTACTTC. Translated: CASSEGTRRYEQYF.

This chain uses TRBV28 with TRBJ1-1; TRBD1 matches at 8 bases. Losses at the gene ends were 3 bases for V and 7 bases for J; bases not matched to a gene: 7. CDR3 length equals 14 residues. CDR1 is MDHEN and CDR2 is SYDVKM in the germline V gene. CDR3 coding DNA: TGTGCCAGCAGTTTCGGACAGGGCCGGGGTGAAGCTTTCTTT. Its translation: CASSFGQGRGEAFF.

The V call is TRBV9, the J call TRBJ1-5; no definite D call. This CDR3 has 14 residues. Germline V gene data show CDR1 as SGDLS and CDR2 as YYNGEE. V dropped 2 bases and J dropped 0 bases, with 6 bases sitting between them. The CDR3 sequence is CASSVRNSNQPQHF. CDR3 DNA: TGTGCCAGCAGCGTGAGGAATAGCAATCAGCCCCAGCATTTT.

The chain joins TRBV13 to TRBJ2-1; TRBD2 aligns across 7 bases. The CDR3 consists of 16 residues. Trimming removed 4 bases from V and 4 bases from J; junction bases left unmatched: 10. Looked up from germline, CDR1 is PRHDT and CDR2 is FYEKMQ (reference sequence). In DNA, the CDR3 is TGTGCCAGCAGCTCCCGGGACTACCCCGCTTACAATGAGCAGTTCTTC. Protein product: CASSSRDYPAYNEQFF.

This sequence joins TRBV28 and TRBJ2-7; D is undetermined. Germline CDR1 and CDR2: MDHEN and SYDVKM. The CDR3 totals 12 residues. V was shortened by 6 bases and J by 6 bases, with 12 bases between the two germline ends. The CDR3 nucleotides read TGTGCCAGCAGCTCCGGAGCCTCCGAGCAGTACTTC. It is translated as CASSSGASEQYF.

Concerning this clone: One end of the junction fails to match germline, which may point to a read error. J is TRBJ1-2 and V is TRBV9; D gene ambiguous. The CDR3 is 12 residues long. The germline CDR1 and CDR2 sequences are SGDLS and YYNGEE. The CDR3 is CASSPHNHGYTF. The CDR3 DNA reads as TGTGCCAGCAGCCCCCATAACCATGGCTACACCTTC.

This rearrangement joins TRBV2 to TRBJ2-7; 12 bases are shared with TRBD1. Germline CDR1 reads SNHLY; CDR2 reads FYNNEI. Trimming at V came to 10 bases and at J to 3 bases, leaving 7 bases not matched to a gene. The length of the CDR3 is 14 residues. CDR3 DNA sequence: TGTGCCACCTCAGGGACAGGGGGCTACTACGAGCAGTACTTC. It encodes CATSGTGGYYEQYF.

This rearrangement joins TRBV6-1 to TRBJ1-2; 7 bases fit TRBD1. Trimming at V came to 7 bases and at J to 5 bases, leaving 7 bases not matched to a gene. Germline-derived CDR1 and CDR2 are MNHNS and SASEGT. The CDR3 extends over 13 amino acids. The CDR3 protein is CASIPTGTYGYTF. CDR3 in DNA: TGTGCCAGCATTCCGACAGGGACATATGGCTACACCTTC.

The chain uses TRBV21-1 and TRBJ1-1. TRBV21-1 is a pseudogene segment. The CDR3 spans 15 residues. The chain's CDR3 is CASSKVRGGGTEAFF. CDR3 nucleotide sequence: TGTGCCAGCAGCAAAGTGCGGGGGGGAGGCACTGAAGCTTTCTTT.

This clone occurred a few times. This chain uses TRBV6-1 with TRBJ1-1, with D possibly being TRBD1 (5 bases). This CDR3 has 11 amino acids. V dropped 5 bases and J dropped 10 bases, with 11 bases sitting between them. CDR1 is MNHNS and CDR2 is SASEGT in the germline V gene. The CDR3 DNA is TGTGCCAGCAGTTATCAAGGGACAGCTTTCTTT. This encodes CASSYQGTAFF.

This chain links TRBV11-3 with TRBJ2-1; 10 positions agree with TRBD2. V shed 6 bases, J shed 9 bases, and the junction held 2 bases outside the gene matches. The CDR3 loop spans 12 amino acids. Germline CDR1 is SGHNT and CDR2 is YENEEA. This CDR3 reads CASSRTSGEQFF. Here the CDR3 DNA reads TGTGCCAGCAGTCGGACTAGCGGTGAGCAGTTCTTC.

J is TRBJ1-5 and V is TRBV6-1; D is perhaps TRBD1 (5 bases). The CDR3 spans 14 residues. Trimming took 3 bases from V and 2 from J, leaving 8 bases between them. CDR1 and CDR2 from the germline V gene are MNHNS and SASEGT. CDR3: CASSEGVGNQPQHF. The CDR3 bases are TGTGCCAGCAGTGAGGGGGTGGGCAATCAGCCCCAGCATTTT.

J is TRBJ1-2 and V is TRBV5-1; 12 nucleotides align to TRBD1. Trimming took 3 bases from V and 3 from J; bases not matched to a gene: 12. CDR1 and CDR2 (germline): SGHRS, YFSETQ. The CDR3 extends over 18 amino acids. DNA for the CDR3: TGCGCCAGCAGCTCAAATATGGGACAGGGGGCCCAGGACTATGGCTACACCTTC. Its protein product is CASSSNMGQGAQDYGYTF.

This rearrangement joins TRBV5-6 to TRBJ2-7; 11 nucleotides line up with TRBD1. Germline CDR1 and CDR2: SGHDT and YYEEEE. V gave up 2 bases and J gave up 7 bases; unmatched junction bases: 5. This CDR3 has 14 residues. The CDR3 nucleotides are TGTGCCAGCAGCTTAGGGGACAGGGGGATGGAGCAGTACTTC. Its protein is CASSLGDRGMEQYF.

The count of this clone is one. The chain uses TRBV5-1 and TRBJ2-2; D might be TRBD2 (6 bases). Looked up from germline, CDR1 is SGHRS and CDR2 is YFSETQ. V lost 1 base and J 7 bases, leaving 14 bases between the germline ends. The CDR3 sequence is 15 residues long. The CDR3 DNA follows: TGCGCCAGCAGCTTGAAGGCGGGAAGAATCGGGGAGCTGTTTTTT. Amino acid sequence: CASSLKAGRIGELFF.

The V and J genes are TRBV5-1 and TRBJ1-1; perhaps TRBD1 as D (6 bases). The germline V and J ends were trimmed by 3 bases and 4 bases, with 10 bases remaining between them. This CDR3 is 13 amino acids long. The germline CDR1 and CDR2 sequences are SGHRS and YFSETQ. CDR3 region: CASSSGQTTEAFF. The CDR3 DNA reads as TGCGCCAGCAGCTCCGGACAGACCACTGAAGCTTTCTTT.

The chain couples TRBV5-6 to TRBJ2-2, with D uncertain. Looked up from germline, CDR1 is SGHDT and CDR2 is YYEEEE. The CDR3 is made up of 14 amino acids. V lost 7 bases and J lost 1, with 11 bases in between. CDR3: CASSQPLNTGELFF. The DNA of the CDR3 is TGTGCCAGCTCCCAACCCCTGAACACCGGGGAGCTGTTTTTT.

The genes are TRBV5-1 and TRBJ1-3, with 9 bases identical to TRBD1. V shed 4 bases, J shed 0 bases, and the junction held 5 bases outside the gene matches. The germline gives CDR1 SGHRS, CDR2 YFSETQ. The CDR3 extends over 16 amino acids. The CDR3 loop reads CASSAGQGSSGNTIYF. The CDR3 DNA reads as TGCGCCAGCAGCGCCGGACAGGGGAGCTCTGGAAACACCATATATTTT.

This sequence joins TRBV5-6 and TRBJ2-7, with D tentatively TRBD1 (6 bases). Per the germline V gene, CDR1 is SGHDT and CDR2 is YYEEEE. The CDR3 consists of 15 residues. V lost 1 base to trimming and J lost 2 bases, with 13 bases between them. This chain's CDR3 is CASSLWTANPYEQYF. The CDR3 nucleotides are TGTGCCAGCAGCTTGTGGACAGCCAATCCCTACGAGCAGTACTTC.

This chain links TRBV28 with TRBJ2-2; D not certain. This CDR3 is 11 amino acids long. Trimming removed 6 bases at V and 7 bases at J, with 6 bases between. CDR1 and CDR2 (germline): MDHEN, SYDVKM. The CDR3 DNA reads as TGTGCCAGCAGGGAAGTCGGGGAGCTGTTTTTT. Protein: CASREVGELFF.

There are a few counts of this clone. V usage is TRBV28 and J usage is TRBJ1-5; D is ambiguous. Germline CDR1 reads MDHEN; CDR2 reads SYDVKM. Trimming took 3 bases from V and 0 from J, leaving 12 bases between them. The CDR3 is 16 amino acids. The CDR3 DNA reads TGTGCCAGCAGTTTTCTCTCAGGAACTAGCAATCAGCCCCAGCATTTT. Translating gives CASSFLSGTSNQPQHF.

The gene calls are TRBV18 and TRBJ2-7; D might be TRBD2 (5 bases). The ends were cut back, 2 bases at V and 6 bases at J, with 17 bases in the middle. This CDR3 region has 15 residues. CDR1 KGHSH and CDR2 LQKENI come from the germline V gene. CDR3 coding DNA: TGTGCCAGCTCACCAACGAGGCAAACTACTAGCGAGCAGTACTTC. It encodes CASSPTRQTTSEQYF.

This sequence joins TRBV5-8 and TRBJ1-1; D gene uncertain. V dropped 4 bases and J dropped 1 base, with 20 bases sitting between them. Germline CDR1 SGHTS, CDR2 YDEGEE. The CDR3 extends over 17 amino acids. For the CDR3, the DNA is TGTGCCAGCAGCCCGGACCGAGGCGGCAGTTGGAACACTGAAGCTTTCTTT. Translating gives CASSPDRGGSWNTEAFF. Filled out from reference TRBV5-8 and TRBJ1-1, the complete variable domain reads EAGVTQSPTHLIKTRGQQATLRCSPISGHTSVYWYQQALGLGLQFLLWYDEGEERNRGNFPPRFSGRQFPNYSSELNVNALELEDSALYLCASSPDRGGSWNTEAFFGQGTRLTVV.

The chain carries TRBV12-5 and TRBJ1-3; perhaps TRBD1 as D (5 bases). The CDR3 covers 17 residues. Germline V gene sequence: CDR1 LGHNT, CDR2 FRNRAP. Trimming stripped 4 bases from V and 0 bases from J, with 16 bases between. CDR3: CASGSLPGRLSGNTIYF. DNA of the CDR3: TGTGCTAGTGGTTCCCTACCGGGACGGCTCTCTGGAAACACCATATATTTT. The variable domain in full, with the rest retrieved from reference TRBV12-5 and TRBJ1-3, is DARVTQTPRHKVTEMGQEVTMRCQPILGHNTVFWYRQTMMQGLELLAYFRNRAPLDDSGMPKDRFSAEMPDATLATLKIQPSEPRDSAVYFCASGSLPGRLSGNTIYFGEGSWLTVV.